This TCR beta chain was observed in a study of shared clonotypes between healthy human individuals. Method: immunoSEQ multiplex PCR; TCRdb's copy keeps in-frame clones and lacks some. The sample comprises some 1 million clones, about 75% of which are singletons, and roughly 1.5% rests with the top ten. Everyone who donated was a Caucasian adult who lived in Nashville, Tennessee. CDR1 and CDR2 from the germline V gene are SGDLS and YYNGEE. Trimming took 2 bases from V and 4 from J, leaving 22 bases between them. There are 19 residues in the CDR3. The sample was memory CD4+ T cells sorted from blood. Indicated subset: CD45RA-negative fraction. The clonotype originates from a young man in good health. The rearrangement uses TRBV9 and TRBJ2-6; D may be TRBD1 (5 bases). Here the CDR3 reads CASSVYPLLGASGANVLTF. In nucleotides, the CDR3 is TGTGCCAGCAGCGTGTACCCACTATTAGGGGCATCAGGGGCCAACGTCCTGACTTTC.